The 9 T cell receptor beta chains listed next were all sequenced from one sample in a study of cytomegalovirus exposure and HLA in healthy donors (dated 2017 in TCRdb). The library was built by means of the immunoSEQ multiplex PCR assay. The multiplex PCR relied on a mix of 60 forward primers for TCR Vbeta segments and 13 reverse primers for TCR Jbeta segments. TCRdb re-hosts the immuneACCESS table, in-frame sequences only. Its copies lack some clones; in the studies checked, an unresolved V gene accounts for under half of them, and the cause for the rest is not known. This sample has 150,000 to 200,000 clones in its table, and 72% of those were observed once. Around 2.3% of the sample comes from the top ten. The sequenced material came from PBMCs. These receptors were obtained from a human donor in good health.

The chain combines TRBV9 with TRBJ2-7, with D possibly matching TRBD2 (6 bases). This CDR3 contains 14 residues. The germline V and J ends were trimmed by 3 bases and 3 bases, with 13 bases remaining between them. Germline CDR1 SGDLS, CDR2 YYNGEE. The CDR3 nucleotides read TGTGCCAGCAGCGAGGGACTTGGGGACTACGAGCAGTACTTC. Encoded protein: CASSEGLGDYEQYF.

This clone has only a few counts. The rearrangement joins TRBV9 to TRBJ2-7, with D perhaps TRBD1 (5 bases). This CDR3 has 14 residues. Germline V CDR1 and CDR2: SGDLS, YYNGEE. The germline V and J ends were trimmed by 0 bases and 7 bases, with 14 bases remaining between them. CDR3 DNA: TGTGCCAGCAGCGTAGGCAGTCTAAAGGGGGAGCAGTACTTC. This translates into CASSVGSLKGEQYF.

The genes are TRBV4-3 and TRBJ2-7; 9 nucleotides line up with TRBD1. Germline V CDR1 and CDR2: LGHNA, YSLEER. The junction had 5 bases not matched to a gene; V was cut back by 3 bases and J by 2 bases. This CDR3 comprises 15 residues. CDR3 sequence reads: CASSHSGTGPYEQYF. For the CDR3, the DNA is TGCGCCAGCAGCCATTCCGGGACAGGGCCCTACGAGCAGTACTTC.

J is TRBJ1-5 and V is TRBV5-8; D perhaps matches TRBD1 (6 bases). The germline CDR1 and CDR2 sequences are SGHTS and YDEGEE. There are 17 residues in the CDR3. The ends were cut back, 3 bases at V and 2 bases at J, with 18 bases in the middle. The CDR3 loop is CASSSLTGMVGNQPQHF. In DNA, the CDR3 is TGTGCCAGCAGCTCCCTTACAGGGATGGTTGGCAATCAGCCCCAGCATTTT.

The CDR3 DNA is TGCGCCAGCAGCCAAGAGTTGGGACTAGCGTCGGGTGAGCAGTACTTC. Amino acid sequence: CASSQELGLASGEQYF. The gene calls are TRBV4-1 and TRBJ2-7; TRBD2 aligns across 10 bases. V gave up 0 bases and J gave up 7 bases; unmatched junction bases: 9. The CDR3 is 16 amino acids. Germline V lookup: CDR1 MGHRA, CDR2 YSYEKL.

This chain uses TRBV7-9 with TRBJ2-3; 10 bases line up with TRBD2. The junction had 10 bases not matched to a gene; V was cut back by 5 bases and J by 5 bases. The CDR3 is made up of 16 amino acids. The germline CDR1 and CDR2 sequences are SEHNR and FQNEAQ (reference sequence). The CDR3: CASSPQSGGAIDTQYF. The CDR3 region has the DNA TGTGCCAGCAGCCCTCAAAGCGGGGGGGCTATAGATACGCAGTATTTT.

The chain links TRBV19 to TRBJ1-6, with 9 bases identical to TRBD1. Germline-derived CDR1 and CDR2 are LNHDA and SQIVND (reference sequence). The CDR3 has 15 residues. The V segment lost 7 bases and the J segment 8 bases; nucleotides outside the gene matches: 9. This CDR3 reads CASTQDRGRDSPLHF. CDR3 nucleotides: TGTGCCAGTACCCAGGACAGGGGTAGGGATTCACCCCTCCACTTT.

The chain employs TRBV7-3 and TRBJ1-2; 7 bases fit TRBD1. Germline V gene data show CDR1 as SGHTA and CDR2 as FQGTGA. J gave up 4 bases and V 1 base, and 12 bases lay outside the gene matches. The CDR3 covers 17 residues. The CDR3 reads CASSLMVIGGTAYGYTF. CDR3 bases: TGTGCCAGCAGCTTAATGGTCATTGGGGGGACAGCCTATGGCTACACCTTC.

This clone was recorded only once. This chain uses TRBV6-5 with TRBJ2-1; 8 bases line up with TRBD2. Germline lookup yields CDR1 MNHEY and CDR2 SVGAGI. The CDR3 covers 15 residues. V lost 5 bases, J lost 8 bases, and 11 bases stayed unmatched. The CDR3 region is CASSGGVAGLDEQFF. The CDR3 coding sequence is TGTGCCAGCAGTGGGGGGGTAGCGGGGCTGGATGAGCAGTTCTTC.